The next 15 T cell receptor beta chains were all read from a single sample in a study of blood T cell repertoires in COVID-19. TCRdb's table, derived via immunoSEQ multiplex PCR, lists solely in-frame clones and lacks some. The data hold fewer than 120,000 clones, with about 70% observed a single time. Source material: peripheral blood. The receptor set was obtained from a woman aged 60 to 75 with acute or convalescent COVID-19.

The genes are TRBV16 and TRBJ1-1; D remains unclear. V lost 0 bases, J lost 3 bases, and 8 bases lay in between. The CDR3 spans 14 residues. Germline lookup yields CDR1 KGHSY and CDR2 FQNENV. CDR3 protein: CASSQSRRDTEAFF. The DNA for the CDR3 is TGTGCCAGCAGCCAATCCAGGAGGGACACTGAAGCTTTCTTT.

The chain uses TRBV27 and TRBJ2-5, with D possibly being TRBD2 (6 bases). CDR1 is MNHEY, CDR2 SMNVEV, per germline (reference sequence). CDR3 size: 14 residues. V lost 6 bases and J lost 9, with 20 bases in between. CDR3: CASRRARLVGSQYF. The CDR3 DNA follows: TGTGCCAGCAGGCGAGCTAGACTAGTCGGGTCCCAGTACTTC.

The genes are TRBV4-1 and TRBJ2-2, with TRBD2 identical over 15 bases. With V trimmed by 4 bases and J by 1 base, 4 bases remained unmatched. The CDR3 is 18 residues long. From germline, CDR1 is MGHRA and CDR2 YSYEKL. The CDR3 DNA reads as TGCGCCAGCAGCCGAGCGGGACTAGCGGGGGGGAACACCGGGGAGCTGTTTTTT. The encoded protein is CASSRAGLAGGNTGELFF.

The gene calls are TRBV10-3 and TRBJ2-2; the match to TRBD2 covers 11 bases. CDR1 ENHRY and CDR2 SYGVKD come from the germline V gene. CDR3 size: 16 residues. V was pared by 3 bases and J by 7 bases, with 7 bases of the junction left unmatched. The CDR3 nucleotides read TGTGCCATCAGTGACGGTAGCGGGGGGGCCCGCGGGGAGCTGTTTTTT. This sequence encodes CAISDGSGGARGELFF.

The chain combines TRBV5-6 with TRBJ1-6, with D unclear. The germline V and J ends were trimmed by 0 bases and 10 bases, with 20 bases remaining between them. CDR3 length equals 17 residues. The germline V gene has CDR1 SGHDT and CDR2 YYEEEE. The CDR3 DNA reads as TGTGCCAGCAGCTTGGGATCCCCCGGTAGCCGAGGATCACCCCTCCACTTT. Its protein product is CASSLGSPGSRGSPLHF.

The chain uses TRBV27 and TRBJ2-7; TRBD2 might be the D (5 bases). Germline lookup yields CDR1 MNHEY and CDR2 SMNVEV (reference sequence). With 4 bases removed from V and 3 bases from J, the gap between germline ends came to 19 bases. The CDR3 loop spans 16 amino acids. CDR3 DNA sequence: TGTGCCAGCAGTTCTTGGGGAGTCAGGCCCCTCTACGAGCAGTACTTC. As protein: CASSSWGVRPLYEQYF.

V is TRBV27 and J is TRBJ1-1; D remains unclear. Germline assignment: CDR1 MNHEY and CDR2 SMNVEV (reference sequence). Between the trimmed V and J ends, which lost 3 bases and 1 base, there was a span of 9 bases. The CDR3 has 14 amino acids. The CDR3 sequence: CASSFRGGNTEAFF. The CDR3 DNA reads TGTGCCAGCAGTTTTCGGGGAGGGAACACTGAAGCTTTCTTT.

CDR3 protein: CASSLGQNSYEQYF. CDR3 DNA: TGTGCCAGCAGCTTAGGACAGAACTCCTACGAGCAGTACTTC. The V call is TRBV13, the J call TRBJ2-7; D is undetermined. Trimming shortened V by 0 bases and J by 0 bases, and 6 bases separated the two germline ends. The CDR3 has 14 residues. The V gene's germline CDR1 is PRHDT and CDR2 FYEKMQ (reference sequence). The complete variable domain, with remaining parts taken from reference TRBV13 and TRBJ2-7, reads AAGVIQSPRHLIKEKRETATLKCYPIPRHDTVYWYQQGPGQDPQFLISFYEKMQSDKGSIPDRFSAQQFSDYHSELNMSSLELGDSALYFCASSLGQNSYEQYFGPGTRLTVT.

This clone was counted a single time. The CDR3 reads CASGSDGGNTEAFF. In DNA form, the CDR3 reads TGTGCTAGTGGTTCGGACGGGGGGAACACTGAAGCTTTCTTT. The rearrangement links TRBV12-5 to TRBJ1-1, with D possibly TRBD1 on 5 matching bases. Per the germline V gene, CDR1 is LGHNT and CDR2 is FRNRAP. This CDR3 contains 14 residues. V lost 4 bases and J 1 base, leaving 10 bases between the germline ends.

The chain combines TRBV6-1 with TRBJ1-4, with 10 nucleotides matching TRBD1. V dropped 1 base and J dropped 8; count of bases not matched to a gene: 1. CDR1 and CDR2 (germline): MNHNS, SASEGT. The CDR3 is made up of 14 amino acids. In DNA form, the CDR3 reads TGTGCCAGCAGTGAAGGGACAGGGGGAGAAAAACTGTTTTTT. Translation gives CASSEGTGGEKLFF.

The chain uses TRBV12-5 and TRBJ1-2; TRBD1 matches at 9 bases. The junction had 8 bases not matched to a gene; V was cut back by 3 bases and J by 0 bases. CDR1 and CDR2 (germline): LGHNT, FRNRAP. CDR3 length: 17 amino acids. The CDR3 protein is CASGFVGGDRANYGYTF. The CDR3 DNA sequence: TGTGCTAGTGGTTTTGTCGGTGGGGACAGGGCTAACTATGGCTACACCTTC.

The chain uses TRBV28 and TRBJ1-3, with D tentatively TRBD1 (6 bases). V was trimmed by 5 bases and J by 6 bases, leaving 17 bases between them. This CDR3 comprises 15 residues. Germline values: CDR1 MDHEN, CDR2 SYDVKM. The DNA of the CDR3 is TGTGCCAGCAGTAGAGCCGGGACAACCTCAAACACCATATATTTT. Its translation is CASSRAGTTSNTIYF.

This chain joins TRBV7-2 and TRBJ2-7; D might be TRBD1 (6 bases). The CDR3 length is 12 residues. Germline assignment: CDR1 SGHTA and CDR2 FQGNSA. V was trimmed by 3 bases and J by 9 bases, leaving 12 bases between them. CDR3 in amino acids: CASSFLTGRQYF. In DNA, the CDR3 is TGTGCCAGCAGCTTCTTAACAGGGAGGCAGTACTTC. Supplemented by reference TRBV7-2 and TRBJ2-7, the full variable domain reads GAGVSQSPSNKVTEKGKDVELRCDPISGHTALYWYRQSLGQGLEFLIYFQGNSAPDKSGLPSDRFSAERTGGSVSTLTIQRTQQEDSAVYLCASSFLTGRQYFGPGTRLTVT.

The rearrangement joins TRBV11-2 to TRBJ2-7, with D possibly TRBD1 on 5 matching bases. V lost 5 bases, J lost 1 base, and 12 bases lay in between. CDR1 is SGHAT and CDR2 is FQNNGV in the germline V gene. The CDR3 runs to 14 residues. In DNA, the CDR3 is TGTGCCAGCAGCCAGGACCCAGGGTCCTACGAGCAGTACTTC. Encoded protein: CASSQDPGSYEQYF.

On this clone itself: A junction end diverges from the germline sequence, so it may reflect a read error. The chain has TRBV3-1 (or the pseudogene TRBV3-2) and TRBJ2-3; TRBD2 matches at 7 bases. The CDR3 is made up of 12 amino acids. The germline CDR1 and CDR2 sequences are LGHDT and YNNKEL (reference sequence). The CDR3 spells CASSQVREMPFF. The CDR3 DNA follows: TGTGCCAGCAGCCAAGTGCGGGAGATGCCCTTCTTT.